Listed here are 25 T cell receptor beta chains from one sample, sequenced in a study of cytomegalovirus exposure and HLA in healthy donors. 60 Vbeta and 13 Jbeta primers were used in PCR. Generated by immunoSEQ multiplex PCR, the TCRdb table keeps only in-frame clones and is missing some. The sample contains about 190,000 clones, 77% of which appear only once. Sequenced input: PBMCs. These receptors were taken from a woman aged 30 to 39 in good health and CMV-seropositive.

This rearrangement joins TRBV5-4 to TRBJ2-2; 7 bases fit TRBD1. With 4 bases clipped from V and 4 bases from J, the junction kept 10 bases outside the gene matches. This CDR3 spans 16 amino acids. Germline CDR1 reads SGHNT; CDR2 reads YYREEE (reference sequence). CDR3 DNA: TGTGCCAGCAGCCCGAGGTGGGGACAGATCACCGGGGAGCTGTTTTTT. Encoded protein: CASSPRWGQITGELFF.

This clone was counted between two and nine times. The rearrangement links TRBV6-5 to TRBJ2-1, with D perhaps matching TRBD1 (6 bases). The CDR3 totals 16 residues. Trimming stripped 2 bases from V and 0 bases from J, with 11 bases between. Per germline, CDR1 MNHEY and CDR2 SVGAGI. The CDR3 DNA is TGTGCCAGCAGTTACCGACAGGCGAGCTCCTACAATGAGCAGTTCTTC. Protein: CASSYRQASSYNEQFF.

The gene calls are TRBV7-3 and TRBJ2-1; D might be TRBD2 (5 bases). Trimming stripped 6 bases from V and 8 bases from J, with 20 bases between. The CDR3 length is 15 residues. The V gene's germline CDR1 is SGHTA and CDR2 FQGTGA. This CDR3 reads CASSPVVQVRDEQFF. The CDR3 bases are TGTGCCAGCAGTCCTGTAGTTCAGGTGAGGGATGAGCAGTTCTTC.

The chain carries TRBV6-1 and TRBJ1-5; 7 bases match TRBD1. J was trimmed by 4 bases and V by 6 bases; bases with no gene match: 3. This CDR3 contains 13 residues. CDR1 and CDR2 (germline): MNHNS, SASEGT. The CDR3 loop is CASRTGNNQPQHF. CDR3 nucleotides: TGTGCCAGCAGGACAGGGAATAATCAGCCCCAGCATTTT.

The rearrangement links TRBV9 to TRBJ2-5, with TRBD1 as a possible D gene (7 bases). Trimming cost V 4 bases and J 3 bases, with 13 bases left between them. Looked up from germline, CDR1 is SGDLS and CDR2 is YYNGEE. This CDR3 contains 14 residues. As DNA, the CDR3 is TGTGCCAGCAGCCTTCAGGGGGGTGAAGAGACCCAGTACTTC. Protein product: CASSLQGGEETQYF.

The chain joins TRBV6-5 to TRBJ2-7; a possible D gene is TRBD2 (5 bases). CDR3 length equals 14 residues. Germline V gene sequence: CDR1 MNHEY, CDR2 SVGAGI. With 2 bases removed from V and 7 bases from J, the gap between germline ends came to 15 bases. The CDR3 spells CASSYSGVSREQYF. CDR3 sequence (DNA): TGTGCCAGCAGTTACAGCGGCGTGTCGCGGGAGCAGTACTTC.

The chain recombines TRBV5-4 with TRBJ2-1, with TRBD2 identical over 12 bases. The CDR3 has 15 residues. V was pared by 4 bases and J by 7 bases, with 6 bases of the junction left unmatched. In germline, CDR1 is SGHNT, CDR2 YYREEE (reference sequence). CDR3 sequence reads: CASSTPSGGANEQFF. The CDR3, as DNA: TGTGCCAGCAGCACCCCTAGCGGGGGGGCAAATGAGCAGTTCTTC. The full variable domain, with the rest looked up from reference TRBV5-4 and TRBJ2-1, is ETGVTQSPTHLIKTRGQQVTLRCSSQSGHNTVSWYQQALGQGPQFIFQYYREEENGRGNFPPRFSGLQFPNYSSELNVNALELDDSALYLCASSTPSGGANEQFFGPGTRLTVL.

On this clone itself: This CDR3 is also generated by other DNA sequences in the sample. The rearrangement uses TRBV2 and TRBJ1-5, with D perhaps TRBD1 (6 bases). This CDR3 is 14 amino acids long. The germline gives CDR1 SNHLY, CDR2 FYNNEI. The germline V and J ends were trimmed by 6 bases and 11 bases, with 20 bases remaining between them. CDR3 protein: CASRLGQGTLSQHF. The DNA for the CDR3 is TGTGCCAGCAGGCTGGGGCAGGGGACGTTGTCCCAGCATTTT. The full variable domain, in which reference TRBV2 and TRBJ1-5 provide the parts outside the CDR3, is EPEVTQTPSHQVTQMGQEVILRCVPISNHLYFYWYRQILGQKVEFLVSFYNNEISEKSEIFDDQFSVERPDGSNFTLKIRSTKLEDSAMYFCASRLGQGTLSQHFGDGTRLSIL.

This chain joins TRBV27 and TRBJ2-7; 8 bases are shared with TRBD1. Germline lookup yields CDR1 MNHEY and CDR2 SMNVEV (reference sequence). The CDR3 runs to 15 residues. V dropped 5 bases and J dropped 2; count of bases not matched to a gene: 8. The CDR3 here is CASSLWTGQTYEQYF. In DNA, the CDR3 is TGTGCCAGCAGTCTCTGGACAGGGCAGACCTACGAGCAGTACTTC.

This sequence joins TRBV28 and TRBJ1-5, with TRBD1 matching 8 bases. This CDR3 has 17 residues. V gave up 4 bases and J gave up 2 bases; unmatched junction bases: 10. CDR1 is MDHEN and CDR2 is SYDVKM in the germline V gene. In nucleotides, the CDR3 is TGTGCCAGCAGTTCCCGGACAGGGTCCAGGGGCAATCAGCCCCAGCATTTT. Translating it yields CASSSRTGSRGNQPQHF.

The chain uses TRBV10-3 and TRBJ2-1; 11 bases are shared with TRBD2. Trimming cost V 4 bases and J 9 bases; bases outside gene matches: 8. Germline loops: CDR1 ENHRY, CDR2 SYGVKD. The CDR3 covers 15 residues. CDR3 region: CAISGVTSGKVEQFF. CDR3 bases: TGTGCCATCAGTGGGGTGACTAGCGGGAAAGTTGAGCAGTTCTTC.

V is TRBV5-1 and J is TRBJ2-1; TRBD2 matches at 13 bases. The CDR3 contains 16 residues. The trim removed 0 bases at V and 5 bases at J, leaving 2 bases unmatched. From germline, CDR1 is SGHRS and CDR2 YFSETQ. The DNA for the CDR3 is TGCGCCAGCAGCTTGGCACTAGCGGGGGGGAACAATGAGCAGTTCTTC. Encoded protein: CASSLALAGGNNEQFF.

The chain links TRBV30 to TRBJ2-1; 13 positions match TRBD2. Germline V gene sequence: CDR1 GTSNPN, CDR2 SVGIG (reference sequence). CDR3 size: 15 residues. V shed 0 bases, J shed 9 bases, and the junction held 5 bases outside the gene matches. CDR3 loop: CAWSVGLAGVVEQFF. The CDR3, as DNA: TGTGCCTGGAGTGTCGGACTAGCGGGAGTGGTTGAGCAGTTCTTC.

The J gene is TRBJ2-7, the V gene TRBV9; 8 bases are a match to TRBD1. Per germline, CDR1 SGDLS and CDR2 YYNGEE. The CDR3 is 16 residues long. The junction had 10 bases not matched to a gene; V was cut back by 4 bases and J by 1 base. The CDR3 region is CASSRQSGGRSYEQYF. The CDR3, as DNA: TGTGCCAGCAGCCGTCAGTCAGGGGGCCGATCCTACGAGCAGTACTTC.

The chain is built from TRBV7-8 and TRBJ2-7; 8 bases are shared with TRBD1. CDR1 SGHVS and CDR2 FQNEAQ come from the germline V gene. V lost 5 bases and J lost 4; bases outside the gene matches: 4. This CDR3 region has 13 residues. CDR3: CASSPRTGYEQYF. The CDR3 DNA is TGTGCCAGCAGCCCGAGGACAGGGTACGAGCAGTACTTC.

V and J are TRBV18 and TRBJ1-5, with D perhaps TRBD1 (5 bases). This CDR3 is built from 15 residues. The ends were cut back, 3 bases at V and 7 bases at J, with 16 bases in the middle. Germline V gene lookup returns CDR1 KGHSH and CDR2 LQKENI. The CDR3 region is CASSPVQAQGQPQHF. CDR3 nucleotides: TGTGCCAGCTCACCGGTCCAGGCCCAGGGCCAGCCCCAGCATTTT. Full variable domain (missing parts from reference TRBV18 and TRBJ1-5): NAGVMQNPRHLVRRRGQEARLRCSPMKGHSHVYWYRQLPEEGLKFMVYLQKENIIDESGMPKERFSAEFPKEGPSILRIQQVVRGDSAAYFCASSPVQAQGQPQHFGDGTRLSIL.

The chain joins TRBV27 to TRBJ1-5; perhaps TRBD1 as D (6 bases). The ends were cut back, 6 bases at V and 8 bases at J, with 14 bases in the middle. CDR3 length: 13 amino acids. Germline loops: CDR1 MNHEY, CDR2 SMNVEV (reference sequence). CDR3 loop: CASRPTQGKPQHF. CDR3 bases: TGTGCCAGCAGACCTACCCAGGGGAAGCCCCAGCATTTT.

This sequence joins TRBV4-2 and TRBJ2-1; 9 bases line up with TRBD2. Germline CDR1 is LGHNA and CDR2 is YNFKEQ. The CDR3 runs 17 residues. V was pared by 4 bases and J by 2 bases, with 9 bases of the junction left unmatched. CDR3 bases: TGTGCCAGCAGCCGGGGCGGGGCGGGAGGGGCCTACAATGAGCAGTTCTTC. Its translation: CASSRGGAGGAYNEQFF.

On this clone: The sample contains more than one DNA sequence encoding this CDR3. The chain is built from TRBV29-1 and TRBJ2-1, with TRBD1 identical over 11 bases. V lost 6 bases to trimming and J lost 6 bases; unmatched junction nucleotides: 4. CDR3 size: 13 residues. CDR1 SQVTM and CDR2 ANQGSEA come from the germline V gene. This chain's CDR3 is CSVWGQGGNEQFF. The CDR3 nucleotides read TGCAGCGTGTGGGGACAGGGGGGCAATGAGCAGTTCTTC.

In DNA, the CDR3 is TGTGCCAGCAGTTCGTCACAGGGGGCCAACAATGAGCAGTTCTTC. Its translation: CASSSSQGANNEQFF. This chain uses TRBV28 with TRBJ2-1, with 9 bases fitting TRBD1. V gave up 4 bases and J gave up 5 bases; unmatched junction bases: 6. The CDR3 extends over 15 amino acids. Per the germline V gene, CDR1 is MDHEN and CDR2 is SYDVKM.

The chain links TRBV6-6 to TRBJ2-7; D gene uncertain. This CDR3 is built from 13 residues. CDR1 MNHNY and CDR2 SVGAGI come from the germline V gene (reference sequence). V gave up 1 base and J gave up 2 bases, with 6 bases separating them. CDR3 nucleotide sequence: TGTGCCAGCAGTTACTACACCACCTACGAGCAGTACTTC. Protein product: CASSYYTTYEQYF.

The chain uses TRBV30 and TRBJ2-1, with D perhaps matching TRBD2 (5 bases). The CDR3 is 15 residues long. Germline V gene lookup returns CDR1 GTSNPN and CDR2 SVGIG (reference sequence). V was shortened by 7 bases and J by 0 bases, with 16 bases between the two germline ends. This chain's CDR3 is CASIDYQSSYNEQFF. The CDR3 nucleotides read TGTGCCTCGATCGACTACCAAAGCTCCTACAATGAGCAGTTCTTC. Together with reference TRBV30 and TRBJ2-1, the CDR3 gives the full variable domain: SQTIHQWPATLVQPVGSPLSLECTVEGTSNPNLYWYRQAAGRGLQLLFYSVGIGQISSEVPQNLSASRPQDRQFILSSKKLLLSDSGFYLCASIDYQSSYNEQFFGPGTRLTVL.

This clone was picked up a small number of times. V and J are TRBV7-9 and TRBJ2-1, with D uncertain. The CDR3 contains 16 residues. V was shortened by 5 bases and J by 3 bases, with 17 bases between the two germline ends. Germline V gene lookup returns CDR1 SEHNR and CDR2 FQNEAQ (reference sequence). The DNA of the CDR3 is TGTGCCAGCAGCCTAACAGCCTTTGTGGGCTACAATGAGCAGTTCTTC. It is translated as CASSLTAFVGYNEQFF.

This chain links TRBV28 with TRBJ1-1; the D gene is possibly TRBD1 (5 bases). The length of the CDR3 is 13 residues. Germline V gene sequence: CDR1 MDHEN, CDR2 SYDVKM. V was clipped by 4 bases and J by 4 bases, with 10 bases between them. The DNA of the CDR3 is TGTGCCAGCAGTTCCTTGGGGGGCACTGAAGCTTTCTTT. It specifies CASSSLGGTEAFF. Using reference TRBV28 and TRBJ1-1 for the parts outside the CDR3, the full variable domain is DVKVTQSSRYLVKRTGEKVFLECVQDMDHENMFWYRQDPGLGLRLIYFSYDVKMKEKGDIPEGYSVSREKKERFSLILESASTNQTSMYLCASSSLGGTEAFFGQGTRLTVV.

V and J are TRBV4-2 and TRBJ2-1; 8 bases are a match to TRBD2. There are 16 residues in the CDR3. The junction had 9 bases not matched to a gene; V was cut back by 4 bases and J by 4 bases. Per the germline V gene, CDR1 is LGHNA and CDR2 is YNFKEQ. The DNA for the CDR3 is TGTGCCAGCAGCCCCTCCTCTCAGCGGGGGTACAATGAGCAGTTCTTC. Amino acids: CASSPSSQRGYNEQFF.